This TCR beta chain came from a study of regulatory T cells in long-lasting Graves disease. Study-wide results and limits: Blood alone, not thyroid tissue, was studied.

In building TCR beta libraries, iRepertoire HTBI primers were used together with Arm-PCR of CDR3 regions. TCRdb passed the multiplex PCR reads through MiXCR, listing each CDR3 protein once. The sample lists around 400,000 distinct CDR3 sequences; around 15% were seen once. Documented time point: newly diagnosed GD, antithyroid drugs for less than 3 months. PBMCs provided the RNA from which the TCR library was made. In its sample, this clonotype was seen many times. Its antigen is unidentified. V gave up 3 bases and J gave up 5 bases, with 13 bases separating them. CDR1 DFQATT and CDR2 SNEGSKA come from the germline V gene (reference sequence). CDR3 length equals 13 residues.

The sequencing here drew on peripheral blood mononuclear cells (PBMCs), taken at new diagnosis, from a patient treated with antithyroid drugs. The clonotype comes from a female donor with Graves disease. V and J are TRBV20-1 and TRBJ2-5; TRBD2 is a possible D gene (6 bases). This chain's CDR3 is CSASPRRAETQYF. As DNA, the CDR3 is TGCAGTGCTAGTCCCCGGAGGGCGGAGACCCAGTACTTC.